These 12 T cell receptor beta chains came from one sample sequenced in a study of radiotherapy plus CTLA-4 blockade in lung cancer. Profiled with immunoSEQ multiplex PCR; TCRdb holds only in-frame clones, not every one. The profile covers some 110,000 clones, with approximately 90% appearing a single time and about 7% taken by the ten largest. This sample comprised peripheral blood, obtained from a patient treated with radiotherapy plus ipilimumab. The source is a human donor with non-small cell lung cancer that progressed on radiotherapy plus ipilimumab.

The DNA for the CDR3 is TGTGCCAGCAGCGTAGTTGCCCCAAGTAGCACAGATACGCAGTATTTT. Translating it yields CASSVVAPSSTDTQYF. The rearrangement links TRBV9 to TRBJ2-3; D ambiguous. CDR3 length: 16 residues. Trimming cost V 0 bases and J 0 bases, with 11 bases left between them. Germline V gene data show CDR1 as SGDLS and CDR2 as YYNGEE. The whole variable domain, filled in from reference TRBV9 and TRBJ2-3, reads DSGVTQTPKHLITATGQRVTLRCSPRSGDLSVYWYQQSLDQGLQFLIQYYNGEERAKGNILERFSAQQFPDLHSELNLSSLELGDSALYFCASSVVAPSSTDTQYFGPGTRLTVL.

J is TRBJ1-1 and V is TRBV6-5; no definite D call. Deletions cut 11 bases from V and 4 bases from J, with 14 bases between. The CDR3 totals 12 residues. CDR1 is MNHEY, CDR2 SVGAGI, per germline. DNA for the CDR3: TGTGCCGTCCACCTGGGTGTCACTGAAGCTTTCTTT. It encodes CAVHLGVTEAFF.

The chain recombines TRBV5-1 with TRBJ2-7, with 14 bases matching TRBD2. Germline V gene data show CDR1 as SGHRS and CDR2 as YFSETQ. V gave up 4 bases and J gave up 3 bases; unmatched junction bases: 6. CDR3 size: 16 residues. The CDR3 spells CASSAGLAGGFYEQYF. The CDR3 region has the DNA TGCGCCAGCAGCGCCGGACTAGCGGGAGGTTTCTACGAGCAGTACTTC.

The table lists this clone with a few counts. The CDR3 DNA is TGCGCCAGCAGCTTCGACACACTCCTTCCCAATGAGCAGTTCTTC. Protein: CASSFDTLLPNEQFF. This sequence joins TRBV5-1 and TRBJ2-1; D ambiguous. The CDR3 is 15 residues long. Trimming removed 2 bases at V and 6 bases at J, with 15 bases between. Germline CDR1 and CDR2: SGHRS and YFSETQ.

This sequence joins TRBV2 and TRBJ1-4; possible D gene TRBD1, 5 bases. Germline loops: CDR1 SNHLY, CDR2 FYNNEI. The CDR3 extends over 14 amino acids. V lost 5 bases to trimming and J lost 6 bases, with 13 bases between them. CDR3 loop: CASSLRVLDEKLFF. CDR3 DNA sequence: TGTGCCAGCAGTCTCAGGGTCTTGGATGAAAAACTGTTTTTT.

The genes are TRBV5-1 and TRBJ2-1; possible D gene TRBD1, 5 bases. The germline gives CDR1 SGHRS, CDR2 YFSETQ. Trimming removed 2 bases from V and 10 bases from J, with 16 bases in between. This CDR3 is built from 14 residues. CDR3 protein: CASSLLSGSGEQFF. For the CDR3, the DNA is TGCGCCAGCAGCTTACTGTCAGGGTCGGGCGAGCAGTTCTTC.

The chain links TRBV9 to TRBJ2-7; perhaps D is TRBD1 or TRBD2 (6 bases each). Germline lookup yields CDR1 SGDLS and CDR2 YYNGEE. The CDR3 length is 15 residues. V gave up 0 bases and J gave up 2 bases, with 12 bases separating them. The CDR3 spells CASSVEPGAAYEQYF. Here the CDR3 DNA reads TGTGCCAGCAGCGTAGAACCGGGGGCGGCCTACGAGCAGTACTTC.

This clone appeared once. The V gene is TRBV6-6, the J gene TRBJ1-1; the match to TRBD1 covers 7 bases. This CDR3 has 13 residues. The V gene's germline CDR1 is MNHNY and CDR2 SVGAGI (reference sequence). V lost 7 bases and J lost 5; bases outside the gene matches: 7. Here the CDR3 DNA reads TGTGCCAGCAACCGACAGGGTGGTACTGAAGCTTTCTTT. It specifies CASNRQGGTEAFF.

CDR3 region: CATERQGARRVGGYTF. Here the CDR3 DNA reads TGCGCCACCGAACGACAGGGGGCAAGGCGTGTTGGGGGCTACACCTTC. This rearrangement joins TRBV23-1 to TRBJ1-2, with 10 bases fitting TRBD1. TRBV23-1 is marked as an open reading frame, function uncertain. Trimming at V came to 10 bases and at J to 8 bases, leaving 19 bases not matched to a gene. The CDR3 spans 16 residues.

This chain uses TRBV2 with TRBJ1-2; the match to TRBD1 covers 12 bases. V gave up 8 bases and J gave up 7 bases; unmatched junction bases: 5. This CDR3 is 13 amino acids long. Germline V lookup: CDR1 SNHLY, CDR2 FYNNEI. The CDR3 DNA follows: TGTGCCAGCCAGGGACAGGGGGCAAGTGGCTACACCTTC. Protein sequence: CASQGQGASGYTF. Supplemented by reference TRBV2 and TRBJ1-2, the full variable domain reads EPEVTQTPSHQVTQMGQEVILRCVPISNHLYFYWYRQILGQKVEFLVSFYNNEISEKSEIFDDQFSVERPDGSNFTLKIRSTKLEDSAMYFCASQGQGASGYTFGSGTRLTVV.

The genes are TRBV7-9 and TRBJ2-1; D is unclear. V was shortened by 1 base and J by 8 bases, with 9 bases between the two germline ends. The germline V gene encodes CDR1 SEHNR and CDR2 FQNEAQ (reference sequence). This CDR3 comprises 13 residues. The chain's CDR3 is CASSLGSWDEQFF. CDR3 DNA: TGTGCCAGCAGCTTAGGGTCATGGGATGAGCAGTTCTTC. The variable domain in full, completed from reference TRBV7-9 and TRBJ2-1, reads DTGVSQNPRHKITKRGQNVTFRCDPISEHNRLYWYRQTLGQGPEFLTYFQNEAQLEKSRLLSDRFSAERPKGSFSTLEIQRTEQGDSAMYLCASSLGSWDEQFFGPGTRLTVL.

This chain connects TRBV5-1 to TRBJ1-1; 8 nucleotides align to TRBD1. The CDR3 loop spans 15 amino acids. From germline, CDR1 is SGHRS and CDR2 YFSETQ. V lost 1 base and J lost 3; bases outside the gene matches: 5. For the CDR3, the DNA is TGCGCCAGCAGCTTGTCGACAGGGGTGGACACTGAAGCTTTCTTT. This sequence encodes CASSLSTGVDTEAFF.